What follows is one T cell receptor beta chain and its context. This CDR3 is built from 14 residues. V lost 5 bases to trimming and J lost 9 bases, with 19 bases between them. The germline V gene encodes CDR1 LNHNV and CDR2 YYDKDF (reference sequence). PCR was performed using 60 Vbeta and 13 Jbeta primers. Measured with immunoSEQ multiplex PCR; TCRdb has only the in-frame clones, and not every one. Found here are about 170,000 clones, about three quarters of them singletons; the top ten hold roughly 1.9%. The entry originates in a study of cytomegalovirus exposure and HLA in healthy donors. The TCR sequence derives from a female donor in good health and CMV-seronegative. Sequencing used PBMCs. The rearrangement uses TRBV15 and TRBJ1-2; D gene unclear. DNA of the CDR3: TGTGCCACCAGCCTCGGCGGAGGACGGTTAAGCTACACCTTC. Protein sequence: CATSLGGGRLSYTF.